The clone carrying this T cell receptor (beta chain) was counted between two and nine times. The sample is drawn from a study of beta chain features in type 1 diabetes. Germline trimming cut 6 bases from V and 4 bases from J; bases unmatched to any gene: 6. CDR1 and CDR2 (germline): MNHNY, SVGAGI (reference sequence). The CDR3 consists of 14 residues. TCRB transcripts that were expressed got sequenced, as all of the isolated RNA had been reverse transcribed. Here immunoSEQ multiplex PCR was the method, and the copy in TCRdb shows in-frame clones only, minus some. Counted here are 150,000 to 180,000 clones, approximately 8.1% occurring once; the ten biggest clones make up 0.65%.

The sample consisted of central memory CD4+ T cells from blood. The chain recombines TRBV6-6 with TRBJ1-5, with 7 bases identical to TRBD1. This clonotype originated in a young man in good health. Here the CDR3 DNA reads TGTGCCAGCAGCTCCGGGACAGAGAATCAGCCCCAGCATTTT. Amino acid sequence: CASSSGTENQPQHF.